Sequencing of this T cell receptor beta chain was carried out in a study of T-cell reconstitution after alpha-beta-depleted transplantation in children. Findings of the study overall: After transplant, at about two months, alpha-beta T cells were reportedly derived from several hundred expanded graft clones. Newly made T cells mostly supplied T-cell counts and diversity one year after transplant.

This clonotype was observed a few times. Antigen unknown. The CDR3 runs 15 residues. The germline CDR1 and CDR2 sequences are SGHTA and FQGNSA. Deletions cut 5 bases from V and 5 bases from J, with 18 bases between. TCRbeta library preparation incorporated unique molecular identifiers. TCRdb reprocessed the PCR reads via MiXCR and lists one record per CDR3 protein. The sample holds about 980,000 distinct CDR3 sequences; 25% to 35% are singletons and the top ten take roughly 28%. The sequence derives from a boy under two years old who had a stem cell transplant for SCID, so the T cells may come from the graft donor. The rearrangement uses TRBV7-2 and TRBJ1-2; tentatively, D is TRBD1 (5 bases). The sequenced sample was PBMCs, mostly from graft donor cells, obtained 360 days after TCRalphabeta/CD19-depleted stem cell transplant. The chain's CDR3 is CASSIFAGTGYGYTF. In nucleotides, the CDR3 is TGTGCCAGCAGCATATTCGCCGGGACGGGTTATGGCTACACCTTC.